This T cell receptor (beta chain) was captured in a study of beta chain features in type 1 diabetes (dated by TCRdb to 2017 to 2018). About the investigation overall: Mean age, gender distribution, total cell number and subset yield were not different between patients and healthy donors. A total of roughly 99 million sorted cells were examined across all samples, and the number of cells per subset was strongly correlated with RNA yield. In the study, recently diagnosed type 1 diabetes patients and matched healthy donors were compared on the TCRB repertoires of their sorted circulating CD4+ T cell subsets. Regulatory and stem cell-like memory subsets were obtained from only 8 patients and about eight healthy donors, while naive and central memory subsets were obtained from all 28 donors.

This clone has just a few counts. Its antigen is unknown. No quality values exist for individual bases; no much larger clone is one base distant. From each donor, a single peripheral blood sample of about 100 mL on average was drawn into heparinised tubes. A BD FACSAria II and a panel including CD45RO, CCR7, CD25, CD127, CD95 and CD27 were used to sort naive, central memory, regulatory and stem cell-like memory CD4+ T cells. Every sorted population had a purity above 95%. PBMCs were isolated right away by Lymphoprep density gradient centrifugation and were stained directly, without culture. Samples were stained and sorted in pairs, with one healthy donor and one patient per experiment, so that batch effects were minimized. Broader findings and caveats from the paper: PCR may preferentially amplify shorter templates, but because patient and control samples were amplified and corrected together, any resulting skew would affect both groups equally. Because cDNA rather than genomic DNA was sequenced, highly expressing activated cells could have been over-represented, although no difference in activation and CD3 levels was found between groups. Only small numbers of individuals were included in the HLA sub-analyses, which left unresolved whether HLA type had any influence on TCRB rearrangement. Patients with type 1 diabetes made fewer insertions and deleted more nucleotides at VDJ recombination sites, implying thymic rearrangement abnormalities. Type 1 diabetes patients showed a moderate but significant shortening of TCRB CDR3 length in all four CD4+ subsets. Naive, central memory and regulatory TCRB repertoires appeared more similar among patients than among healthy donors.

The CDR3 runs 13 residues from the cysteine to the phenylalanine. The DNA shown is the 39-base CDR3, in frame from base 1. V loses 4 bases, J loses 3 bases, and the germline ends lie 6 bases apart. The germline V gene provides CDR1 SGHTA and CDR2 FQGNSA. The High Capacity cDNA Reverse Transcription Kit was used to reverse transcribe all of the isolated RNA, meaning that expressed TCRB transcripts were what got sequenced. Deep immunoSEQ sequencing was performed on naive, central memory and regulatory T cell samples, with an average of roughly 4 million total reads per sample. Sorted cells were lysed in RLT buffer, and RNA was extracted using DNase-treated RNeasy Micro or Mini kits according to cell number. Each cell subset was processed on its own to prevent cross-contamination, while patient and healthy donor samples were processed together. TCRB sequences were amplified from cDNA with the immunoSEQ multiplex PCR, producing 87-bp fragments spanning the CDR3 region. Sequencing of the amplicons was done on the Illumina HiSeq platform. In the authors' own workflow: PCR bias was computationally corrected using synthetic template baselines, reads within Hamming distance 2 were collapsed, and singletons that could not be merged were discarded. Reads were aligned against IMGT so that V, D and J genes, CDR3 length and insertions or deletions at six rearrangement sites could be assigned. Clonotype counts were normalized to sorted cell number within each subset before computing true diversity and Gini coefficients with the tcR R package. The overlap coefficient, calculated on TCRB nucleotide sequences, was used to quantify repertoire sharing. As a proxy for the pre-selection repertoire, out-of-frame TCRB sequences from naive cells were analyzed. TCRdb took this table from immuneACCESS and kept in-frame rearrangements with V and J called. Such tables lack part of the clones; where checked against another copy, unresolved V genes explain under half of the gap, and the rest is unexplained. For V, J and clone size, that table is used; D and trimming come from the DNA. Here the sample has approximately 260,000 clones; approximately 24% occur a single time. More than 0.009% of the sample goes to the ten largest clones.

The chain links TRBV7-2 with TRBJ2-2; the D gene remains uncertain. This TCR came from a woman in her thirties with type 1 diabetes. What was sequenced was naive CD4+ T cells from blood. The cell subset or site label on this specimen signifies: true naive CD4+ T cells. The CDR3 is CASSSPDTGELFF. The base sequence is TGTGCCAGCAGCTCCCCGGACACCGGGGAGCTGTTTTTT.